The 25 T cell receptor beta chains given below trace back to one sample, sequenced in a study of blood T cell dynamics during melanoma immunotherapy. As for time point: pre-treatment baseline. Here immunoSEQ multiplex PCR was the method, and the copy in TCRdb shows in-frame clones only, minus some. The sample has fewer than 11,000 clones; 70% to 90% are singletons. This sample comprised blood, obtained from a patient treated with checkpoint blockade. The source is a human donor with melanoma.

The rearrangement joins TRBV10-3 to TRBJ1-1; 10 nucleotides match TRBD1. The CDR3 contains 16 residues. Unmatched junction bases numbered 9, after V lost 6 bases and J lost 2 bases. Germline lookup yields CDR1 ENHRY and CDR2 SYGVKD. In DNA, the CDR3 is TGTGCCATCAGGGAGGGGGGACAGGGGCGAAACACTGAAGCTTTCTTT. This gives the protein CAIREGGQGRNTEAFF.

The V gene is TRBV7-9, the J gene TRBJ2-3; 10 nucleotides agree with TRBD2. The CDR3 contains 19 residues. V lost 3 bases to trimming and J lost 0 bases; unmatched junction nucleotides: 12. The germline CDR1 and CDR2 sequences are SEHNR and FQNEAQ (reference sequence). The CDR3 is CASSLGRMASGRSTDTQYF. CDR3 sequence (DNA): TGTGCCAGCAGCTTGGGCCGCATGGCTAGCGGGAGAAGCACAGATACGCAGTATTTT.

The J gene is TRBJ2-7, the V gene TRBV28; 8 bases align to TRBD1. Trimming took 3 bases from V and 3 from J; bases not matched to a gene: 4. The length of the CDR3 is 14 residues. Germline V gene lookup returns CDR1 MDHEN and CDR2 SYDVKM. The chain's CDR3 is CASSFSRGLYEQYF. Written as DNA, the CDR3 is TGTGCCAGCAGTTTCAGCAGGGGGCTCTACGAGCAGTACTTC.

This chain links TRBV7-2 with TRBJ2-1; possible D gene TRBD2, 6 bases. The CDR3 spans 13 residues. The germline V and J ends were trimmed by 1 base and 9 bases, with 10 bases remaining between them. The germline V gene has CDR1 SGHTA and CDR2 FQGNSA. The CDR3 loop is CASSLEGGSEQFF. The CDR3 DNA sequence: TGTGCCAGCAGCTTAGAAGGAGGGAGTGAGCAGTTCTTC.

This chain joins TRBV25-1 and TRBJ2-7; the D gene is possibly TRBD2 (5 bases). CDR1 MGHDK and CDR2 SYGVNS come from the germline V gene. V was clipped by 2 bases and J by 4 bases, with 15 bases between them. CDR3 length equals 15 residues. Here the CDR3 DNA reads TGTGCCAGCAGTGAACGGGGTAGATTGATTTACGAGCAGTACTTC. Protein product: CASSERGRLIYEQYF.

V gene TRBV6-1 combines with J gene TRBJ2-4, with 7 bases identical to TRBD1. This CDR3 is 13 amino acids long. Germline V gene lookup returns CDR1 MNHNS and CDR2 SASEGT. J was trimmed by 6 bases and V by 4 bases; bases with no gene match: 3. The CDR3 region has the DNA TGTGCCAGCAGTGGGGGACAGAGAAACATTCAGTACTTC. It yields the protein CASSGGQRNIQYF.

This chain connects TRBV15 to TRBJ2-2; TRBD2 might be the D (5 bases). V lost 0 bases and J 7 bases, leaving 15 bases between the germline ends. The CDR3 is made up of 16 amino acids. The germline CDR1 and CDR2 sequences are LNHNV and YYDKDF (reference sequence). This CDR3 is CATSRDPPGRGGELFF. The DNA for the CDR3 is TGTGCCACCAGCAGAGATCCCCCGGGCCGGGGCGGGGAGCTGTTTTTT.

The chain joins TRBV4-3 to TRBJ2-5; a weak D match, TRBD1 (6 bases). V shed 0 bases and J shed 7 bases, with 12 bases lying between them. Germline loops: CDR1 LGHNA, CDR2 YSLEER. The CDR3 runs 14 residues. CDR3 residues: CASSQDRGSGTQYF. The DNA of the CDR3 is TGCGCCAGCAGCCAAGACAGGGGCAGCGGGACCCAGTACTTC.

This clone came up once. CDR3 nucleotide sequence: TGTGCCAGCAGCTTTAGGCTAGCGGGGCCCGAGTCCTACAATGAGCAGTTCTTC. Translating it yields CASSFRLAGPESYNEQFF. The chain carries TRBV5-8 and TRBJ2-1; the match to TRBD2 covers 9 bases. Looked up from germline, CDR1 is SGHTS and CDR2 is YDEGEE. V was pared by 2 bases and J by 1 base, with 10 bases of the junction left unmatched. CDR3 length equals 18 residues.

V gene TRBV19 combines with J gene TRBJ1-5; D remains unclear. The V gene lost 6 bases and the J gene lost 5 bases, with 8 bases spanning the gap. The CDR3 is 12 amino acids. Looked up from germline, CDR1 is LNHDA and CDR2 is SQIVND (reference sequence). CDR3 DNA sequence: TGTGCCAGTAGGGGGAACTATCAGCCCCAGCATTTT. Amino acid sequence: CASRGNYQPQHF. The complete variable domain, with remaining parts taken from reference TRBV19 and TRBJ1-5, reads DGGITQSPKYLFRKEGQNVTLSCEQNLNHDAMYWYRQDPGQGLRLIYYSQIVNDFQKGDIAEGYSVSREKKESFPLTVTSAQKNPTAFYLCASRGNYQPQHFGDGTRLSIL.

The CDR3 region has the DNA TGTGCCAGCAGCTCGCCAACAGGTTTGATCTACGAGCAGTACTTC. Translation: CASSSPTGLIYEQYF. This chain connects TRBV5-6 to TRBJ2-7, with D possibly TRBD1 on 5 matching bases. The V gene's germline CDR1 is SGHDT and CDR2 YYEEEE. Trimming took 3 bases from V and 3 from J, leaving 16 bases between them. The CDR3 extends over 15 amino acids.

This clone was counted only a few times. The chain combines TRBV13 with TRBJ1-2; 10 bases align to TRBD1. The CDR3 runs 14 residues. The trim removed 5 bases at V and 7 bases at J, leaving 7 bases unmatched. Germline V gene lookup returns CDR1 PRHDT and CDR2 FYEKMQ (reference sequence). The CDR3 DNA follows: TGTGCCAGCAGCACAGGACAGGGGGTTGCTGGCTACACCTTC. Amino acids: CASSTGQGVAGYTF.

The chain has TRBV4-3 and TRBJ2-5, with D perhaps TRBD2 (5 bases). The CDR3 spans 15 residues. The germline V gene encodes CDR1 LGHNA and CDR2 YSLEER. V was shortened by 0 bases and J by 7 bases, with 15 bases between the two germline ends. The CDR3 DNA sequence: TGCGCCAGCAGCCAAGACGGGCTCTCCCGGGGGACCCAGTACTTC. It yields the protein CASSQDGLSRGTQYF.

The chain links TRBV6-1 to TRBJ1-1, with D perhaps TRBD1 (5 bases). This CDR3 has 13 amino acids. V gave up 6 bases and J gave up 4 bases, with 12 bases separating them. CDR1 and CDR2 (germline): MNHNS, SASEGT. CDR3 loop: CASRPRGTTEAFF. CDR3 DNA: TGTGCCAGCAGGCCCCGCGGGACCACTGAAGCTTTCTTT.

The chain recombines TRBV7-3 with TRBJ1-1; D call uncertain. CDR3 size: 13 residues. Germline lookup yields CDR1 SGHTA and CDR2 FQGTGA. Trimming left V 5 bases short and J 1 base short, with 8 bases between. The CDR3 loop reads CASSLGRNTEAFF. In DNA form, the CDR3 reads TGTGCCAGCAGCCTCGGACGGAACACTGAAGCTTTCTTT.

The chain uses TRBV9 and TRBJ1-6; 10 positions match TRBD1. The CDR3 runs 13 residues. The junction had 2 bases not matched to a gene; V was cut back by 7 bases and J by 7 bases. Germline values: CDR1 SGDLS, CDR2 YYNGEE. Here the CDR3 reads CASQGQGNSPLHF. The CDR3 nucleotides read TGTGCCAGCCAGGGACAGGGGAATTCACCCCTCCACTTT.

The gene calls are TRBV18 and TRBJ2-5, with 10 bases that match TRBD2. TRBJ2-7 matches the DNA end more closely, so the J call is doubtful. This CDR3 comprises 15 residues. Germline V gives CDR1 KGHSH, CDR2 LQKENI. The CDR3 region is CASSPGLASSYEQYF. CDR3 in DNA: TGTGCCAGCTCACCGGGACTAGCGAGCTCCTACGAGCAGTACTTC.

J is TRBJ2-2 and V is TRBV5-4; 11 positions match TRBD1. With V trimmed by 3 bases and J by 7 bases, 8 bases remained unmatched. CDR1 and CDR2 from the germline V gene are SGHNT and YYREEE (reference sequence). This CDR3 contains 16 residues. This chain's CDR3 is CASSSPGQGVVGELFF. The DNA of the CDR3 is TGTGCCAGCAGCTCACCGGGACAGGGGGTCGTCGGGGAGCTGTTTTTT.

The chain has TRBV2 and TRBJ1-4; D is perhaps TRBD1 (5 bases). Looked up from germline, CDR1 is SNHLY and CDR2 is FYNNEI. Trimming stripped 4 bases from V and 3 bases from J, with 12 bases between. There are 15 residues in the CDR3. DNA of the CDR3: TGTGCCAGCAGTGGGGGGAGACAGTCTAATGAAAAACTGTTTTTT. It codes for CASSGGRQSNEKLFF.

The rearrangement joins TRBV28 to TRBJ1-5; 8 nucleotides line up with TRBD1. Per germline, CDR1 MDHEN and CDR2 SYDVKM. The CDR3 totals 16 residues. The J segment lost 7 bases and the V segment lost 1 base, leaving 9 bases of the junction unmatched. The CDR3 loop is CASSLLDRVVGQPQHF. The CDR3 DNA follows: TGTGCCAGCAGTTTATTGGACAGGGTGGTAGGCCAGCCCCAGCATTTT.

The rearrangement uses TRBV19 and TRBJ2-5; no clear D gene. Germline CDR1 reads LNHDA; CDR2 reads SQIVND (reference sequence). This CDR3 comprises 11 residues. V shed 8 bases and J shed 5 bases, with 9 bases lying between them. The CDR3 nucleotides read TGTGCCAGTGGCCCCGGTGAGACCCAGTACTTC. It translates to CASGPGETQYF.

The CDR3 DNA is TGTGCCAGCAGTTACATGAGGGGAACCATATATTTT. Translating it yields CASSYMRGTIYF. V gene TRBV6-6 combines with J gene TRBJ1-3; maybe TRBD1 (5 bases). CDR3 length equals 12 residues. Per germline, CDR1 MNHNY and CDR2 SVGAGI (reference sequence). V was cut by 2 bases and J by 10 bases, with 9 bases left in between.

The J gene is TRBJ2-7, the V gene TRBV21-1; the table gives TRBD1 as D, unverified against the DNA. TRBV21-1 is flagged as a pseudogene. This CDR3 spans 15 amino acids. The CDR3 nucleotides are TGTGCCAGCAGCATTCTCGACAGGCGAACCTACGAGCAGTACTTC. The encoded protein is CASSILDRRTYEQYF.

The rearrangement uses TRBV29-1 and TRBJ2-1, with 7 bases lining up with TRBD1. Germline loops: CDR1 SQVTM, CDR2 ANQGSEA. The V gene end was trimmed by 1 base and the J gene end by 0 bases; junction bases not matched to a gene: 6. This CDR3 contains 16 residues. CDR3 coding DNA: TGCAGCGTTGAAGTGGGACAGCAGGGCTCCTACAATGAGCAGTTCTTC. This gives the protein CSVEVGQQGSYNEQFF.

This clone was seen a single time. The chain's CDR3 is CATWGSGSNQPQHF. In DNA form, the CDR3 reads TGTGCCACCTGGGGGTCTGGGAGCAATCAGCCCCAGCATTTT. The chain joins TRBV19 to TRBJ1-5; D might be TRBD1 (5 bases). This CDR3 comprises 14 residues. Per the germline V gene, CDR1 is LNHDA and CDR2 is SQIVND (reference sequence). V was pared by 10 bases and J by 1 base, with 14 bases between.